The entry below describes one T cell receptor (beta chain). Its antigen is not known. The sample is drawn from a study of T cells in localized non-small cell lung cancer. Overall study findings and caveats: Investigators sequenced only a single tumor region, leaving heterogeneity possible. Elevated circulating T cell density in blood was associated with longer overall survival.

Sequencing was performed with immunoSEQ multiplex PCR; in TCRdb, only in-frame clones are kept and a portion is missing. Seen here are more than 25,000 clones, more than 75% observed once, and the top ten hold approximately 4%. The sample consisted of peripheral blood, taken before any cancer treatment. This TCR came from a woman aged 40-69 years with stage I lung adenocarcinoma.

The CDR3 loop reads CATSRVPGQSANEQFF. The CDR3 bases are TGTGCCACCAGCAGAGTCCCCGGACAGTCAGCCAATGAGCAGTTCTTC. The rearrangement links TRBV15 to TRBJ2-1, with TRBD1 as a possible D gene (6 bases). The CDR3 has 16 residues. V was cut by 1 base and J by 6 bases, with 16 bases left in between. CDR1 and CDR2 from the germline V gene are LNHNV and YYDKDF (reference sequence).